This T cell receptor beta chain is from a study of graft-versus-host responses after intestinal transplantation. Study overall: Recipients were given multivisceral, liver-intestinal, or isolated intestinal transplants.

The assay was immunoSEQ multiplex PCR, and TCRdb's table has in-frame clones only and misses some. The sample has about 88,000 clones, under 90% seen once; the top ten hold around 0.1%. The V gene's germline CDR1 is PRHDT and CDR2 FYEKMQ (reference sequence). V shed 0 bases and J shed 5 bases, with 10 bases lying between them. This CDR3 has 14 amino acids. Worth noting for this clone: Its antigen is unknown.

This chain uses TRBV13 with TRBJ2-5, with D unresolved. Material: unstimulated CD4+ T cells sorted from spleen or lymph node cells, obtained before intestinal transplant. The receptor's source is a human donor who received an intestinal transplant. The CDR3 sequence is CASSLGPLGETQYF. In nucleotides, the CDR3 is TGTGCCAGCAGCTTAGGCCCGCTCGGGGAGACCCAGTACTTC. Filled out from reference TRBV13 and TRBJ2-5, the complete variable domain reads AAGVIQSPRHLIKEKRETATLKCYPIPRHDTVYWYQQGPGQDPQFLISFYEKMQSDKGSIPDRFSAQQFSDYHSELNMSSLELGDSALYFCASSLGPLGETQYFGPGTRLLVL.